The sequence of this TCR beta chain was determined in a study of T cell repertoires in cytomegalovirus infection. TCRdb re-derived calls from the reads in MiXCR, one entry per CDR3 protein. Of under 500,000 distinct CDR3 sequences listed, approximately 46% are singletons. The CDR3 contains 11 residues. V was cut by 6 bases and J by 12 bases, with 12 bases left in between. Germline V gene sequence: CDR1 MNHNS, CDR2 SASEGT. This clonotype has a handful of counts. As yet, its antigen is unknown. V gene TRBV6-1 combines with J gene TRBJ2-1; D unresolved. This sample comprised cultured PBMCs, obtained from culture after CMV antigen stimulation. The TCR sequence derives from a human donor in good health (CMV status not recorded). Some clones in this sample may be carry-over from other donors' samples. The CDR3 DNA reads as TGTGCCAGCAGCGCCGGCGTTAGGCAGTTCTTC. Translation: CASSAGVRQFF.